This T cell receptor beta chain is from a study of a mutant IDH1 vaccine in newly diagnosed glioma. As for the study in general: The start of vaccination came 4-6 weeks after radiotherapy alone, or with temozolomide cycles. A roughly 60% male, approximately 38% female split and a mean age of roughly 37 years characterized treated patients. Antecedent treatment encompassed radiotherapy, temozolomide, or their combination; the majority received both. Study-wide results and limits: Pseudoprogression seemingly bore no relation to changes in top peripheral T cell clonotypes.

Germline V lookup: CDR1 SGHRS, CDR2 YFSETQ. This CDR3 spans 15 amino acids. Trimming left V 0 bases short and J 1 base short, with 10 bases between. Clones were sequenced by immunoSEQ multiplex PCR, and TCRdb holds only the in-frame ones, with some missing. The repertoire consists of tens of thousands of clones, with around 81% occurring once and the leading ten covering 5% to 6.5%. This clone rates as medium-sized. Its antigen is still unknown. Stated time point: week 23, last vaccination. Vaccine doses each comprised 300 ug of mutant IDH1 20-mer peptide, with topical imiquimod. The chain couples TRBV5-1 to TRBJ1-1; no clear D. The TCR originated in a man between 40 and 49 years old with glioma. The sample was PBMCs, taken from a glioma patient whose treatment included an IDH1 peptide vaccine. In DNA, the CDR3 is TGCGCCAGCAGCTTGGGGGCCCACCCGAACACTGAAGCTTTCTTT. Encoded protein: CASSLGAHPNTEAFF.